This T cell receptor beta chain stems from a study of blood T cell repertoires in COVID-19 (dated by TCRdb to the early 2020s). General notes on the study: Samples from collaborators originated in the United States, Italy and Spain and spanned both the acute and convalescent phases of COVID-19. The repertoires were made available in a free public database intended to serve as a resource for research on the immune response to SARS-CoV-2. The prospective study material was composed of cDNA or gDNA derived from T cells, B-cell-depleted T cells, or PBMCs. The samples were drawn from the first 160 participants of the ongoing ImmuneRACE study and from 1,254 subjects provided by 6 global collaborators. Subjects who had been exposed to COVID-19, were actively infected with it, or had recovered from it provided the deeply sampled blood TCRbeta repertoires that made up the dataset. Where HLA class I and class II types were available, the types were taken from metadata supplied by the sample provider, not from assay-based typing. The sample metadata nearly always contained a de-identified subject ID, COVID-19 status, age in years and sex.

TCRbeta CDR3 regions were amplified from genomic DNA using the immunoSEQ Assay, a bias-controlled multiplex PCR. The published analysis was carried out like this. The number of nucleated cells in each sample was estimated from the amplification of reference gene primers within the assay. To quantify the absolute abundance of each unique TCRbeta CDR3 rearrangement, sequence reads were collapsed and filtered. For each sample, productive Simpson clonality was calculated by taking the square root of Simpson's diversity index across productive rearrangements. TCRdb retrieved this table from immuneACCESS and kept in-frame rearrangements only. Not all clones are present; in checked studies, unresolved V genes account for under half, and no reason is known for the remainder. V and J calls and clone size follow that table, whereas D and trimming were derived from the DNA. Recorded for this sample are some 260,000 clones; around 88% of them occurred a single time. The ten most abundant clones make up approximately 9% of the sample.

In the prospective study, participants were about 18 to 95 years old, resided in 24 geographic areas of the United States, and were enrolled through a virtual design. To assign participants to cohorts, the prospective study relied on clinical history that participants themselves reported in a screening survey and a study questionnaire. ImmuneRACE Cohort 3 recovered participants were defined by two consecutive negative NP/OP PCR tests, healthcare professional clearance, or symptom resolution. Each participant in the prospective study had whole blood, serum and a nasopharyngeal or oropharyngeal swab collected by mobile phlebotomists. Over a roughly 2-month period, participants in the prospective study had the option of providing additional blood draws and questionnaires. Blood samples from the prospective study were shipped frozen or at room temperature prior to DNA extraction. What the study reported, not specific to this receptor: The amount of clinical and demographic metadata varied by source and participant and was provided uncurated.

A word on this clone: Its antigen target is currently unknown. There are no base qualities to consult, and no much larger clone falls within one base.

Taken from cysteine to phenylalanine, the CDR3 has 18 residues. Only the CDR3 part of the read is kept: 54 bases, read in frame from the first base. Trimming removed 3 bases from V and 4 bases from J; the gene matches leave 9 bases unexplained. Based on the germline V gene (reference sequence), the CDR1 and CDR2 sequences are SGHNT and YYREEE. The TCR comes from a man aged 40-49 years who had recovered from COVID-19. Sequenced: PBMCs or T cells enriched from blood (not recorded which). The sequence links TRBV5-4 to TRBJ2-3; the central 15 bases match TRBD2. The sequenced DNA is TGTGCCAGCAGCTCCATCCTTGGACTAGCGGGAGGGTCAGATACGCAGTATTTT. The encoded protein is CASSSILGLAGGSDTQYF. Supplemented by the reference TRBV5-4 and TRBJ2-3 proteins around the CDR3, the complete variable domain is ETGVTQSPTHLIKTRGQQVTLRCSSQSGHNTVSWYQQALGQGPQFIFQYYREEENGRGNFPPRFSGLQFPNYSSELNVNALELDDSALYLCASSSILGLAGGSDTQYFGPGTRLTVL.